This T cell receptor (beta chain) was sequenced for a study of T cells in Graves' hyperthyroidism and ophthalmopathy. Study-wide results and caveats: Blood also held most thyroid clonotypes expanded beyond 0.001. The authors' 13 V-J model separated ophthalmopathy from stable hyperthyroidism. Ophthalmopathy onset followed model prediction by a median about six months.

It was RNA transcripts that yielded the amplified TCR beta CDR3 regions. TCR CDR3 regions were first amplified by RT-PCR with HTBI primers. TCRdb reprocessed the multiplex PCR reads with MiXCR, giving one entry per CDR3 protein. The top ten hold under 35% of the sample, which has about 640,000 distinct CDR3 sequences, about a fifth seen once. As regards this clonotype: What it binds is unknown.

Diagnoses were established using clinical symptoms, serum thyroxine and TRAb, thyroid ultrasound and orbital computed tomography. Trimming took 8 bases from V and 4 from J; bases not matched to a gene: 9. The CDR3 is 15 residues long. CDR1 and CDR2 from the germline V gene are SNHLY and FYNNEI. This sequence was found in a man between 25 and 39 years old with Graves' ophthalmopathy. The chain is built from TRBV2 and TRBJ2-3; 10 positions match TRBD2. Source material: blood. The CDR3 loop reads CASQREGSVADTQYF. DNA of the CDR3: TGTGCCAGCCAGCGGGAGGGGAGTGTGGCAGATACGCAGTATTTT.